This TCR beta chain was observed in a study of blood T cell repertoires in COVID-19. Under the authors' procedure: Scientists estimated how many nucleated cells there were by amplifying reference gene primers. TCRdb's table, derived via immunoSEQ multiplex PCR, lists solely in-frame clones and lacks some. Clonal size and the V and J genes are those of that table, whereas D and trimming came from the DNA. This table has 200,000 to 300,000 clones, 84% appearing once. In germline, CDR1 is MDHEN, CDR2 SYDVKM. The CDR3 is 14 residues long. The V gene lost 3 bases and the J gene lost 4 bases, with 9 bases spanning the gap.

The chain uses TRBV28 and TRBJ2-2; D unclear. Sequencing used peripheral blood. This sequence was found in a man over 45 with acute or convalescent COVID-19. CDR3 amino acids: CASSFPPFTGELFF. The CDR3 DNA reads TGTGCCAGCAGTTTCCCCCCCTTCACCGGGGAGCTGTTTTTT.